The clone carrying this T cell receptor (beta chain) has just a few counts. The antigen remains unidentified. The data originate from a study of regulatory T cells in long-lasting Graves disease. In building TCR beta libraries, iRepertoire HTBI primers were used together with Arm-PCR of CDR3 regions. Methods used by the authors: In the combined samples, under 80 TRBV and 14 TRBJ segments were identified. One entry per CDR3 protein results from TCRdb running MiXCR on the multiplex PCR reads. The V and J calls here are based on TCRdb, not the publication. This sample has around 230,000 distinct CDR3 sequences, with around 20% found just once. Study-level findings and limits: Favoring TRBV28, TRBJ1-2 and TRBJ2-5 was a feature seen in persistent disease.

Germline V gene data show CDR1 as SEHNR and CDR2 as FQNEAQ (reference sequence). V lost 1 base to trimming and J lost 5 bases, with 9 bases between them. The CDR3 loop spans 14 amino acids. Time point of the sample: newly diagnosed GD, antithyroid drugs for less than 3 months. TCR sequences were obtained from RNA taken from PBMCs. Investigators report Graves' disease was diagnosed under American Thyroid Association guidelines. The sequencing here drew on peripheral blood mononuclear cells (PBMCs), taken at new diagnosis, from a patient treated with antithyroid drugs. This sequence was found in a female donor with Graves disease. J is TRBJ1-5 and V is TRBV7-9; weak D call: TRBD1 (5 bases). The CDR3 DNA is TGTGCCAGCAGCTTAGGGGGCCCAGATCAGCCCCAGCATTTT. The encoded protein is CASSLGGPDQPQHF.